This T cell receptor beta chain was sequenced in a study of T cell changes during pregnancy in multiple sclerosis. The repertoire was sequenced with immunoSEQ multiplex PCR; TCRdb's copy has only in-frame clones and lacks some. The sample carries tens of thousands of clones, over 90% recorded once. The CDR3 loop spans 14 amino acids. Germline CDR1 reads LNHDA; CDR2 reads SQIVND (reference sequence). The V end was cut by 5 bases, the J end by 4 bases, with 14 bases between. Sequencing was performed on peripheral blood, taken in the third trimester of pregnancy. The sequence was obtained from a female donor with multiple sclerosis, enrolled in a pregnancy study. This chain joins TRBV19 and TRBJ1-2, with D tentatively TRBD1 (5 bases). The CDR3 DNA sequence: TGTGCCAGTAGTCTGGACATTCGGGCCTATGGCTACACCTTC. Translated: CASSLDIRAYGYTF.